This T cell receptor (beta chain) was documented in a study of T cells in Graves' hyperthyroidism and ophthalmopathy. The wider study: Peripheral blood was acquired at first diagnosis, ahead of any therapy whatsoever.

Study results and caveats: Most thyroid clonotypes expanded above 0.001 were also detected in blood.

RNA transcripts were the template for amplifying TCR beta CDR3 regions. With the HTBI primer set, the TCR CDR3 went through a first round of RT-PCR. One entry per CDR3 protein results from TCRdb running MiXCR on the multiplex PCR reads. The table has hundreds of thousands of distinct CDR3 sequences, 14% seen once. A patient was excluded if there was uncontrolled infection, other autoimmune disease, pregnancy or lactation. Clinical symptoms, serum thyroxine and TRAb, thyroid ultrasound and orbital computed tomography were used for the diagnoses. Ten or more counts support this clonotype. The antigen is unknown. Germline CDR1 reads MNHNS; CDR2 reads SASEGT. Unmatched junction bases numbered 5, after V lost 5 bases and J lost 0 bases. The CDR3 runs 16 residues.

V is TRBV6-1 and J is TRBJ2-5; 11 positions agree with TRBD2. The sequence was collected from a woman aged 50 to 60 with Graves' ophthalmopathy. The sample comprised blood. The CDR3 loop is CASSRSSGRDQETQYF. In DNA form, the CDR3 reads TGTGCCAGCAGTCGGAGTAGCGGGAGGGACCAAGAGACCCAGTACTTC.